One T cell receptor beta chain is described in this entry. The sample originates from a study of blood T cell repertoires in COVID-19. Overall study: Spain, Italy and the United States supplied samples that represented acute and convalescent COVID-19.

Original handling: How many nucleated cells were present was estimated from reference gene primer amplification. Clones were sequenced by immunoSEQ multiplex PCR, and TCRdb holds only the in-frame ones, with some missing. Clone size and V and J calls were adopted from that table, with D and trimming inferred from the DNA. Of roughly 330,000 clones listed, about 83% are singletons. Trimming shortened V by 2 bases and J by 3 bases, and 10 bases separated the two germline ends. The CDR3 is made up of 14 amino acids. Germline loops: CDR1 SGHTA, CDR2 FQGNSA. The V and J genes are TRBV7-2 and TRBJ1-1, with D uncertain. The clonotype originates from a woman between 45 and 60 years old with acute or convalescent COVID-19. The sequencing sample was made of peripheral blood. Written as DNA, the CDR3 is TGTGCCAGCAGCTTACGGATGGAGGACACTGAAGCTTTCTTT. As protein: CASSLRMEDTEAFF.